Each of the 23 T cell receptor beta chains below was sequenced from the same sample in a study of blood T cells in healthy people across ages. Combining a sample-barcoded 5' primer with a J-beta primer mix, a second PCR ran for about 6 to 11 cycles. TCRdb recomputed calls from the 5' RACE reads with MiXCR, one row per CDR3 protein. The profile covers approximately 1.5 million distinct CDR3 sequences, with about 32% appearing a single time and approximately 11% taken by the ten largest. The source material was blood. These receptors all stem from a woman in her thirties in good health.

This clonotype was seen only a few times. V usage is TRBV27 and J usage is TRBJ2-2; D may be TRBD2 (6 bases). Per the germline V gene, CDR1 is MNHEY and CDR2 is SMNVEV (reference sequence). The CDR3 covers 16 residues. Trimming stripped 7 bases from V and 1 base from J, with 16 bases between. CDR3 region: CASTSLGGLNTGELFF. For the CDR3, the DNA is TGTGCCAGCACCTCGCTGGGGGGACTGAACACCGGGGAGCTGTTTTTT.

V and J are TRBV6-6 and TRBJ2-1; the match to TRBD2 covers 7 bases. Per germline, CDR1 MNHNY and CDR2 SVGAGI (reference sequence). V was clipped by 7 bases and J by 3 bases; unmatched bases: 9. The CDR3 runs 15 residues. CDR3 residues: CASNVLGGGYNEQFF. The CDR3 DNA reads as TGTGCCAGCAACGTACTGGGGGGGGGCTACAATGAGCAGTTCTTC.

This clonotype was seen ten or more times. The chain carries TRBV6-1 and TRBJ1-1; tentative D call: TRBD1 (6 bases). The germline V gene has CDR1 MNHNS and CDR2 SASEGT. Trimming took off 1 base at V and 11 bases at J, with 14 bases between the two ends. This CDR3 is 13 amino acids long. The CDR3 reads CASSEEGLRGAFF. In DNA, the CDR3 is TGTGCCAGCAGTGAAGAGGGACTTAGGGGGGCTTTCTTT.

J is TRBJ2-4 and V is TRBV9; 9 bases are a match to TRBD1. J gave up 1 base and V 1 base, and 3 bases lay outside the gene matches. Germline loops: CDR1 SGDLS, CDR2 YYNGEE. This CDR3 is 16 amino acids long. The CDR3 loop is CASSVRQGGAKNIQYF. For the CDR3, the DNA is TGTGCCAGCAGCGTACGACAGGGGGGGGCCAAAAACATTCAGTACTTC.

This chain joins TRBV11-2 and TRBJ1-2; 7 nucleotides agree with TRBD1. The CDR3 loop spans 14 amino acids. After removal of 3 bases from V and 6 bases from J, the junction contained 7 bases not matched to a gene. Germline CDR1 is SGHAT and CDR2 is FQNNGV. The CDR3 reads CASSLAEQGNGYTF. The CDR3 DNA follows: TGTGCCAGCAGCTTGGCCGAACAGGGGAATGGCTACACCTTC.

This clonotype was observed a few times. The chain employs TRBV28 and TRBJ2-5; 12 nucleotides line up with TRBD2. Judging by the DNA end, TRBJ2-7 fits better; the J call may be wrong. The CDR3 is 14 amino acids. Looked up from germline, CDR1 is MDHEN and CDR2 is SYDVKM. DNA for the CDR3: TGTGCCAGCAGGACTAGCGGGAGAAGGTACGAGCAGTACTTC. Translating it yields CASRTSGRRYEQYF.

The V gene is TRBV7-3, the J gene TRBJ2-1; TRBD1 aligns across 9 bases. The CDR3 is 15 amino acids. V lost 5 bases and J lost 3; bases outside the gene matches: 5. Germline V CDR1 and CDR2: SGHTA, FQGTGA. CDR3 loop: CASSGRDRVYNEQFF. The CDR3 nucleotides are TGTGCCAGCAGCGGCCGGGACAGGGTCTACAATGAGCAGTTCTTC.

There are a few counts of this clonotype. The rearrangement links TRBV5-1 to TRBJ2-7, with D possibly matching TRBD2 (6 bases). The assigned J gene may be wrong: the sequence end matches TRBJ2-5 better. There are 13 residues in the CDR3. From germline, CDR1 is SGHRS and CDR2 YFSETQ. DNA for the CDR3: TGCGCCAGCAGCATCGACAGCGGGGAGACCCAGTACTTC. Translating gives CASSIDSGETQYF.

The DNA for the CDR3 is TGTGCCAGCACTGCCGGACAGGGGGCTGGAGAGACCCAGTACTTC. It specifies CASTAGQGAGETQYF. The V gene is TRBV27, the J gene TRBJ2-5; 11 bases fit TRBD1. Per germline, CDR1 MNHEY and CDR2 SMNVEV (reference sequence). V gave up 7 bases and J gave up 4 bases; unmatched junction bases: 8. This CDR3 spans 15 amino acids.

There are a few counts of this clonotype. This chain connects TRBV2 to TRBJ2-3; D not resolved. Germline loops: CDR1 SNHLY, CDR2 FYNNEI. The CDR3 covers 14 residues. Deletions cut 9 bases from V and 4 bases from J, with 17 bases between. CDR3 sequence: CASLYATQADTQYF. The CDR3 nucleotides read TGTGCCAGTTTATACGCGACGCAGGCAGATACGCAGTATTTT.

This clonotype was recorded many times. In nucleotides, the CDR3 is TGCAGTGCTAGGGGCAGCAGCTCCTACAATGAGCAGTTCTTC. This codes for CSARGSSSYNEQFF. The V and J genes are TRBV20-1 and TRBJ2-1; D not certain. Trimming cost V 3 bases and J 0 bases, with 9 bases left between them. Germline loops: CDR1 DFQATT, CDR2 SNEGSKA (reference sequence). This CDR3 has 14 residues.

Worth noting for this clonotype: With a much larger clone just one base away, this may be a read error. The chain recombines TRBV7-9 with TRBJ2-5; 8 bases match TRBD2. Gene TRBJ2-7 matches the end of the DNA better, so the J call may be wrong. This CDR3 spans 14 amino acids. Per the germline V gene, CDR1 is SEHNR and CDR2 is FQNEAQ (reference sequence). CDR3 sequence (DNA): TGTGCCAGCAGCGAGAGCGGGAGAAGTAACGAGCAGTACTTC. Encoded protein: CASSESGRSNEQYF.

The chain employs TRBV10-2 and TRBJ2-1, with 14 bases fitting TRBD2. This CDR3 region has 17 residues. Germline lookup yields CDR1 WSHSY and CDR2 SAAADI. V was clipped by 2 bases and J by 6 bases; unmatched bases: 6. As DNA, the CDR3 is TGCGCCAGCAGTGAGGGGCAGGGACTAGCGGGGGCCAATGAGCAGTTCTTC. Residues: CASSEGQGLAGANEQFF.

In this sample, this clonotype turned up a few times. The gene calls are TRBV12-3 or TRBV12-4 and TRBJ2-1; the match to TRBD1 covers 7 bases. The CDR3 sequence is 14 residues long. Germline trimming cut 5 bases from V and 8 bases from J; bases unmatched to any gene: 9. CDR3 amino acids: CASSRGQRLDEQFF. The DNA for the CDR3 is TGTGCCAGCAGTCGGGGACAGCGGTTGGATGAGCAGTTCTTC.

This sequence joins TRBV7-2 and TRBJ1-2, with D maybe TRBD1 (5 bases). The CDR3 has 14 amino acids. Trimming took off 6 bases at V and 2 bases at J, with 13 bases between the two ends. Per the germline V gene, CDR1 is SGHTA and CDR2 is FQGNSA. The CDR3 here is CASRLEGRNYGYTF. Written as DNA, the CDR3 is TGTGCCAGCAGACTAGAGGGGCGGAACTATGGCTACACCTTC. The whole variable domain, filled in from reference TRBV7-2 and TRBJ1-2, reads GAGVSQSPSNKVTEKGKDVELRCDPISGHTALYWYRQSLGQGLEFLIYFQGNSAPDKSGLPSDRFSAERTGGSVSTLTIQRTQQEDSAVYLCASRLEGRNYGYTFGSGTRLTVV.

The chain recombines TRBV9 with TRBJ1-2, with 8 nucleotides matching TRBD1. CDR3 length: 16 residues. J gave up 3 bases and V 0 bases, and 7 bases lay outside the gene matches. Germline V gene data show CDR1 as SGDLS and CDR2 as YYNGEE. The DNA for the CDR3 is TGTGCCAGCAGCGTAGACCCAGGGGGCGCGGACTATGGCTACACCTTC. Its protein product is CASSVDPGGADYGYTF.

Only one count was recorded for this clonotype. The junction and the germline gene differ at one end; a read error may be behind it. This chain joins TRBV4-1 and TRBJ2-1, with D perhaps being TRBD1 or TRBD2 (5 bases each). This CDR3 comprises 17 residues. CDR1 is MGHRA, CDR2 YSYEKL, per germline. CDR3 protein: CASSQDGGLSSYNKQFF. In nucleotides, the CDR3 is TGCGCCAGCAGCCAGGATGGGGGTCTTAGCTCCTACAATAAGCAGTTCTTC.

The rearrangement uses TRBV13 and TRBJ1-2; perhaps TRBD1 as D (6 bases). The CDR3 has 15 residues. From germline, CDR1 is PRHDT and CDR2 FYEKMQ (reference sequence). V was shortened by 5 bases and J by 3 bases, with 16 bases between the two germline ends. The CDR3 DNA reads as TGTGCCAGCAGCAACGCTAACAGGGTTGACTATGGCTACACCTTC. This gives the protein CASSNANRVDYGYTF.

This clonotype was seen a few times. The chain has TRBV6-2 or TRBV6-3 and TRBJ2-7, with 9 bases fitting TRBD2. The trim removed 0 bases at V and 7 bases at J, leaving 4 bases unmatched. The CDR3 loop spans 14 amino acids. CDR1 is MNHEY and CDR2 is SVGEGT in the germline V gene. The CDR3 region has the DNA TGTGCCAGCAGTTACTCCAGCGGGGGGCGTGAGCAGTACTTC. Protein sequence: CASSYSSGGREQYF.

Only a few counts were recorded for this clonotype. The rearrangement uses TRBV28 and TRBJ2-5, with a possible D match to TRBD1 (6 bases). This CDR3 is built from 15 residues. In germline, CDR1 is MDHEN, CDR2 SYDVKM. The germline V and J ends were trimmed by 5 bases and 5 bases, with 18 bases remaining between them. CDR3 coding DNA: TGTGCCAGCAGTGACGGGACATCTCTGGGCGAGACCCAGTACTTC. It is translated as CASSDGTSLGETQYF.

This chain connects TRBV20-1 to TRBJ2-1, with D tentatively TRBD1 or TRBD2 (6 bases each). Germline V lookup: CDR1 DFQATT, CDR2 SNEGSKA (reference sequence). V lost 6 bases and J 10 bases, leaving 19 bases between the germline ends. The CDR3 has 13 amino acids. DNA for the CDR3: TGCAGTGCCAGCAGCGTAACGGGGGCCGAGCAGTTCTTC. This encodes CSASSVTGAEQFF.

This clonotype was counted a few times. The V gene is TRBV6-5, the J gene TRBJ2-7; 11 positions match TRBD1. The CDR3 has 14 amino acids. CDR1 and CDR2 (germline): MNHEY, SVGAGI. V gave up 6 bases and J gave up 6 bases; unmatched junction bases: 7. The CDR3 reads CASSEGTGGREQYF. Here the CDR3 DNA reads TGTGCCAGCAGCGAAGGGACAGGGGGACGCGAGCAGTACTTC.

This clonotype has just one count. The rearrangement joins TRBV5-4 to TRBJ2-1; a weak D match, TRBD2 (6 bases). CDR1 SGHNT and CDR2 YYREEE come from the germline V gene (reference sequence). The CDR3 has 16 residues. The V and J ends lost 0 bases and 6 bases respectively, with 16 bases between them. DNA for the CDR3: TGTGCCAGCAGCTTGGCCTCTCTAGCCGGGGGCAATGAGCAGTTCTTC. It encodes CASSLASLAGGNEQFF. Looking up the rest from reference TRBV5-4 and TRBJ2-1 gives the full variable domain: ETGVTQSPTHLIKTRGQQVTLRCSSQSGHNTVSWYQQALGQGPQFIFQYYREEENGRGNFPPRFSGLQFPNYSSELNVNALELDDSALYLCASSLASLAGGNEQFFGPGTRLTVL.